This T cell receptor (beta chain) came from a study of untreated major depressive disorder. Regarding the study as a whole: CD4+ T cells from depressed patients used TRBV05-01 (Vbeta 5.1) more often than controls.

Data came from immunoSEQ multiplex PCR; TCRdb stores just in-frame clones and leaves some out. The sample lists 10,000 to 15,000 clones, around nine tenths occurring once. In germline, CDR1 is SGHDN, CDR2 FVKESK. With 4 bases clipped from V and 7 bases from J, the junction kept 0 bases outside the gene matches. The length of the CDR3 is 14 residues. In the case of this clone: Its antigen is currently unknown.

Input material: CD4+ T cells from PBMCs. J is TRBJ2-1 and V is TRBV14; 14 bases fit TRBD2. The TCR was taken from a woman in her 30s with major depressive disorder. This CDR3 reads CASSRLAGGNEQFF. In DNA form, the CDR3 reads TGTGCCAGCAGCCGACTAGCGGGAGGGAATGAGCAGTTCTTC. Looking up the rest from reference TRBV14 and TRBJ2-1 gives the full variable domain: EAGVTQFPSHSVIEKGQTVTLRCDPISGHDNLYWYRRVMGKEIKFLLHFVKESKQDESGMPNNRFLAERTGGTYSTLKVQPAELEDSGVYFCASSRLAGGNEQFFGPGTRLTVL.